The 8 T cell receptor beta chains in this list originate from one sample, sequenced in a study of graft-versus-host responses after intestinal transplantation. Plates contained around 200,000 CFSE-labeled responder cells and around 200,000 irradiated, violet-dye-labeled stimulator cells. Clones were read by immunoSEQ multiplex PCR, and TCRdb kept only the in-frame ones, dropping some. The sample lists over 8,500 clones; roughly a quarter were seen once. The sequencing here drew on alloreactive CD8+ T cells from a mixed lymphocyte reaction culture, taken before transplantation. The subset denotes: CFSE-low proliferating T cells sorted from approximately 6-day pre-transplant mixed lymphocyte reaction (GvH or HvG direction). These receptors came from a human patient who was an organ donor for intestinal transplantation.

By share of the sample, this clone is medium-sized (0.01 to 0.1%). The V gene is TRBV6-5, the J gene TRBJ2-2, with D possibly being TRBD1 or TRBD2 (6 bases each). The length of the CDR3 is 16 residues. Germline values: CDR1 MNHEY, CDR2 SVGAGI. V lost 1 base to trimming and J lost 5 bases, with 14 bases between them. CDR3 bases: TGTGCCAGCAGTTACTATGGGGGGCCGGGGACCGGGGAGCTGTTTTTT. Residues: CASSYYGGPGTGELFF.

This clone was counted between two and nine times. The rearrangement links TRBV27 to TRBJ1-6; TRBD1 is a possible D gene (5 bases). The germline V gene has CDR1 MNHEY and CDR2 SMNVEV (reference sequence). V lost 9 bases and J 10 bases, leaving 16 bases between the germline ends. This CDR3 has 13 amino acids. CDR3 sequence: CASSVLGTSPLHF. Written as DNA, the CDR3 is TGTGCCAGTTCCGTCTTGGGGACCTCACCCCTCCACTTT.

This clone was picked up a small number of times. The chain joins TRBV27 to TRBJ2-3; D is possibly TRBD1 (5 bases). The CDR3 spans 13 residues. Germline CDR1 reads MNHEY; CDR2 reads SMNVEV (reference sequence). V lost 4 bases and J lost 2, with 7 bases in between. CDR3 region: CASSWTNTDTQYF. CDR3 sequence (DNA): TGTGCCAGCAGTTGGACAAACACAGATACGCAGTATTTT.

In this sample, this clone turned up a few times. A much larger clone sits a single nucleotide away, making a read error possible. The chain recombines TRBV7-6 with TRBJ2-7, with TRBD2 as a possible D gene (6 bases). There are 14 residues in the CDR3. Germline V gene lookup returns CDR1 SGHVS and CDR2 FNYEAQ. The V gene lost 4 bases and the J gene lost 3 bases, with 13 bases spanning the gap. The CDR3 coding sequence is TGTGCCAGCAGCTCCAGCGGGCGCGTCTACGAGCAGTACTTC. It encodes CASSSSGRVYEQYF.

The chain joins TRBV4-1 to TRBJ1-6; no reliable D call. Trimming stripped 1 base from V and 7 bases from J, with 5 bases between. The germline gives CDR1 MGHRA, CDR2 YSYEKL. The CDR3 is made up of 13 amino acids. The CDR3 nucleotides read TGCGCCAGCAGCCAAGGCTTGAATTCACCCCTCCACTTT. This gives the protein CASSQGLNSPLHF.

This clone was observed once. The J gene is TRBJ1-5, the V gene TRBV6-5, with a weak D call TRBD1 (5 bases). Germline values: CDR1 MNHEY, CDR2 SVGAGI. Trimming shortened V by 0 bases and J by 4 bases, and 10 bases separated the two germline ends. This CDR3 comprises 15 residues. DNA for the CDR3: TGTGCCAGCAGTTACTCTGTACAGGTGAATCAGCCCCAGCATTTT. This gives the protein CASSYSVQVNQPQHF.

This clone turned up a few times. This may arise from a read error, as a much more abundant clone is one base away. Distinct nucleotide sequences in the sample also encode this CDR3. The rearrangement links TRBV4-1 to TRBJ2-3, with TRBD2 matching 7 bases. Trimming took 3 bases from V and 5 from J; bases not matched to a gene: 8. This CDR3 comprises 15 residues. Germline CDR1 is MGHRA and CDR2 is YSYEKL. The CDR3 loop reads CASSQIAGGLDTQYF. As DNA, the CDR3 is TGCGCCAGCAGCCAGATAGCGGGTGGGTTAGATACGCAGTATTTT.

The CDR3 loop is CASSQFFNEQFF. The CDR3 coding sequence is TGCGCCAGCAGCCAATTTTTCAATGAGCAGTTCTTC. V and J are TRBV4-3 and TRBJ2-1, with D uncertain. V was shortened by 2 bases and J by 6 bases, with 5 bases between the two germline ends. The CDR3 runs to 12 residues. The germline V gene has CDR1 LGHNA and CDR2 YSLEER.